These 11 T cell receptor beta chains share one sample of origin, sequenced in a study of T cell responses to AZD1222 COVID-19 vaccine. TCRdb keeps only in-frame clones here, not all; method: immunoSEQ multiplex PCR. Seen here are about 140,000 clones, about 91% observed once, and the top ten hold 3.6%. Sequences were derived from peripheral blood, sampled 28 days after the second AZD1222 dose. Receptor source: an adult who received the AZD1222 COVID-19 vaccine.

The rearrangement uses TRBV5-1 and TRBJ2-3; D is perhaps TRBD1 or TRBD2 (5 bases each). Trimming cost V 4 bases and J 2 bases, with 17 bases left between them. The CDR3 sequence is 16 residues long. Germline lookup yields CDR1 SGHRS and CDR2 YFSETQ. CDR3 region: CASSMSAGTNTDTQYF. The DNA for the CDR3 is TGCGCCAGCAGCATGTCGGCCGGGACGAACACAGATACGCAGTATTTT.

This clone has only one observation. The chain couples TRBV18 to TRBJ2-7; maybe TRBD1 (6 bases). CDR3 size: 14 residues. From germline, CDR1 is KGHSH and CDR2 LQKENI. The V end lost 5 bases, the J end lost 5 bases, and 16 bases lay between the germline ends. The CDR3, as DNA: TGTGCCAGCTCATCCCGACAGGCCGACCACGAGCAGTACTTC. Protein: CASSSRQADHEQYF.

The chain combines TRBV20-1 with TRBJ1-1, with D uncertain. The CDR3 length is 11 residues. Germline assignment: CDR1 DFQATT and CDR2 SNEGSKA (reference sequence). Trimming stripped 6 bases from V and 3 bases from J, with 8 bases between. The CDR3: CSAERDTEAFF. The CDR3 DNA sequence: TGCAGTGCGGAGCGGGACACTGAAGCTTTCTTT.

The chain couples TRBV27 to TRBJ1-5; D call uncertain. This CDR3 is 15 amino acids long. Germline CDR1 is MNHEY and CDR2 is SMNVEV (reference sequence). V gave up 1 base and J gave up 0 bases, with 7 bases separating them. The CDR3 DNA is TGTGCCAGCAGTTTATATCAAAATAGCAATCAGCCCCAGCATTTT. Encoded protein: CASSLYQNSNQPQHF.

The CDR3 DNA reads TGTGCCAGCAGTTACAGGGGGGTAGGGTCACCCCTCCACTTT. Protein sequence: CASSYRGVGSPLHF. The chain links TRBV27 to TRBJ1-6, with 8 bases lining up with TRBD1. The germline CDR1 and CDR2 sequences are MNHEY and SMNVEV (reference sequence). The V segment lost 4 bases and the J segment 10 bases; nucleotides outside the gene matches: 6. The CDR3 contains 14 residues.

The chain recombines TRBV18 with TRBJ1-3; D is ambiguous. Germline V gene data show CDR1 as KGHSH and CDR2 as LQKENI. The CDR3 loop spans 16 amino acids. V was clipped by 6 bases and J by 1 base, with 16 bases between them. The CDR3 protein is CASSLSEGRSGNTIYF. The CDR3 DNA sequence: TGTGCCAGCTCCCTATCCGAAGGGAGGTCTGGAAACACCATATATTTT.

This sequence joins TRBV30 and TRBJ1-5; TRBD1 agrees at 7 bases. This CDR3 spans 14 amino acids. The junction had 7 bases not matched to a gene; V was cut back by 3 bases and J by 5 bases. From germline, CDR1 is GTSNPN and CDR2 SVGIG (reference sequence). DNA of the CDR3: TGTGCCTGGAGGGACGACAGGGAAGATCAGCCCCAGCATTTT. Translation: CAWRDDREDQPQHF.

The chain carries TRBV4-1 and TRBJ2-5, with TRBD2 matching 7 bases. The junction had 14 bases not matched to a gene; V was cut back by 5 bases and J by 5 bases. Germline V gene sequence: CDR1 MGHRA, CDR2 YSYEKL. CDR3 length equals 16 residues. The CDR3 reads CASSALASGGGETQYF. The CDR3 DNA sequence: TGCGCCAGCAGCGCCCTGGCTAGCGGTGGCGGTGAGACCCAGTACTTC.

The table lists this clone with a count of one. The chain recombines TRBV5-1 with TRBJ2-1, with 10 bases fitting TRBD2. Germline V CDR1 and CDR2: SGHRS, YFSETQ. The CDR3 spans 18 residues. V lost 1 base, J lost 5 bases, and 12 bases stayed unmatched. The CDR3 loop is CASSLRAGGSYSDNEQFF. The CDR3 bases are TGCGCCAGCAGCTTGAGAGCGGGAGGGTCATACAGCGACAATGAGCAGTTCTTC.

This chain joins TRBV4-3 and TRBJ1-2; D may be TRBD1 (5 bases). Trimming cost V 4 bases and J 0 bases, with 15 bases left between them. The CDR3 sequence is 16 residues long. Germline V lookup: CDR1 LGHNA, CDR2 YSLEER. As DNA, the CDR3 is TGCGCCAGCAGCCTTTCCGGGACGGCAACTAACTATGGCTACACCTTC. Residues: CASSLSGTATNYGYTF.

This chain joins TRBV4-3 and TRBJ2-4, with D perhaps matching TRBD2 (5 bases). Per the germline V gene, CDR1 is LGHNA and CDR2 is YSLEER. The CDR3 extends over 16 amino acids. V lost 4 bases and J lost 0, with 13 bases in between. The CDR3 is CASSRGAVLAKNIQYF. The CDR3 DNA sequence: TGCGCCAGCAGCCGGGGAGCAGTTCTAGCCAAAAACATTCAGTACTTC.